Detailed here is one T cell receptor beta chain. Its antigen is not identified. This PCR relied on a set of 60 Vbeta primers and 13 Jbeta primers. Measured with immunoSEQ multiplex PCR; TCRdb has only the in-frame clones, and not every one. The sample includes fewer than 150,000 clones, over 75% of them seen just once. The data originate from a study of cytomegalovirus exposure and HLA in healthy donors. The CDR3 totals 14 residues. The V end lost 0 bases, the J end lost 3 bases, and 9 bases lay between the germline ends. Germline V gene data show CDR1 as SGDLS and CDR2 as YYNGEE. Points from the study as a whole: Prediction of most subjects' HLA-A and HLA-B alleles by TCR beta sequences was reportedly accurate. There was a cluster of highly shared sequence variants that was likely a sequencing artifact.

The V and J genes are TRBV9 and TRBJ1-1; D is ambiguous. Specimen: PBMCs. The clonotype comes from a man aged 45-65 years in good health and CMV-seronegative. In nucleotides, the CDR3 is TGTGCCAGCAGCGTAGCTTTGCGGGACACTGAAGCTTTCTTT. Translated: CASSVALRDTEAFF.